This entry features one T cell receptor (beta chain) sequence. This entry is derived from a study of blood T cell repertoires in COVID-19. About the research overall: Sources were T cells, B-cell-depleted T cells, or PBMCs; the material itself was cDNA or gDNA.

Authors' methods: Reference gene primers were amplified, and this amplification served to estimate nucleated cell counts. Some clones are missing from TCRdb's copy, which holds only in-frame ones; the method was immunoSEQ multiplex PCR. The V and J calls and clone size are taken from that table; D and trimming were inferred from the DNA. The table has around 130,000 clones, approximately 84% seen once. CDR3 length: 13 amino acids. Trimming removed 6 bases at V and 7 bases at J, with 10 bases between. The clonotype originates from a man in his sixties with acute or convalescent COVID-19. This rearrangement joins TRBV12-3 or TRBV12-4 to TRBJ1-6; D remains ambiguous. The specimen sequenced was peripheral blood. The DNA of the CDR3 is TGTGCCAGCAGCCCATCGCGGAATTCACCCCTCCACTTT. Translating gives CASSPSRNSPLHF.